Listed below are T cell receptor beta chains from one sample, sequenced in a study of Ad26.COV2.S vaccination and SARS-CoV-2 variants. The assay was immunoSEQ multiplex PCR, and TCRdb's table has in-frame clones only and misses some. Counted here are more than 85,000 clones, around three quarters occurring once; the ten biggest clones make up 15% to 20%. The sequencing here drew on peripheral blood, taken after recovery from COVID-19. The receptors come from a human donor who had recovered from COVID-19. Each CDR3 is given without its conserved first and last residue.

V gene: TRBV19; J gene: TRBJ2-7; CDR3 protein: ASSISRGPYEQY
V gene: TRBV3-1/TRBV3-2; J gene: TRBJ1-4; CDR3 protein: ASSHGGRGEKLF
V gene: TRBV5-1; J gene: TRBJ1-5; CDR3 protein: ASSFTGDNQPQH
V gene: TRBV18; J gene: TRBJ2-2; CDR3 protein: ASSPTSTGELF
V gene: TRBV10-3; J gene: TRBJ2-2; CDR3 protein: AINSGLNTGELF
V gene: TRBV3-1/TRBV3-2; J gene: TRBJ1-5; CDR3 protein: ASSQDHTGGQPQH
V gene: TRBV11-1; J gene: TRBJ2-3; CDR3 protein: ASSQDRVGDTQY
V gene: TRBV3-1/TRBV3-2; J gene: TRBJ2-3; CDR3 protein: ASSQDGQPTDTQY
V gene: TRBV6-5; J gene: TRBJ1-5; CDR3 protein: ATKDRMYSNQPQH
V gene: TRBV28; J gene: TRBJ2-7; CDR3 protein: ASTHQFEQY
V gene: TRBV27; J gene: TRBJ2-1; CDR3 protein: ASSLGITYYNEQF
V gene: TRBV2; J gene: TRBJ2-3; CDR3 protein: ASSPLGGAYTDTQY
V gene: TRBV7-2; J gene: TRBJ1-3; CDR3 protein: ASSLGGDTIY
V gene: TRBV6-5; J gene: TRBJ1-2; CDR3 protein: AASKSLTGYT
V gene: TRBV24-1; J gene: TRBJ2-1; CDR3 protein: ATSESQDNEQF
V gene: TRBV11-2; J gene: TRBJ2-5; CDR3 protein: ASSFSGGVETQY
V gene: TRBV1; J gene: TRBJ2-2; CDR3 protein: TSSQVRGPGRNTGELF
V gene: TRBV28; J gene: TRBJ2-7; CDR3 protein: ASSLQQGPGEQY